One sample yielded the 32 T cell receptor beta chains listed below, sequenced in a study of T cell responses to AZD1222 COVID-19 vaccine. TCRdb keeps only in-frame clones here, not all; method: immunoSEQ multiplex PCR. The table records 150,000 to 200,000 clones, 70% to 90% of them present only once. The starting material was peripheral blood, obtained on day 0 of AZD1222 vaccination. These receptors all come from an adult in good health.

The chain uses TRBV4-3 and TRBJ1-1, with a weak D call TRBD1 (5 bases). The germline V gene encodes CDR1 LGHNA and CDR2 YSLEER. V lost 4 bases to trimming and J lost 1 base, with 7 bases between them. The CDR3 totals 13 residues. CDR3 protein: CASSLGQNTEAFF. The CDR3 nucleotides are TGCGCCAGCAGCCTTGGACAGAACACTGAAGCTTTCTTT.

J is TRBJ1-1 and V is TRBV5-6; no firm D call. The germline V gene has CDR1 SGHDT and CDR2 YYEEEE. The germline V and J ends were trimmed by 2 bases and 7 bases, with 9 bases remaining between them. The CDR3 has 12 residues. Here the CDR3 reads CASSFSRGEAFF. In DNA, the CDR3 is TGTGCCAGCAGCTTTTCAAGAGGTGAAGCTTTCTTT.

The genes are TRBV4-1 and TRBJ1-5; TRBD1 is a possible D gene (5 bases). CDR1 and CDR2 from the germline V gene are MGHRA and YSYEKL. Trimming took off 1 base at V and 4 bases at J, with 14 bases between the two ends. This CDR3 is 16 amino acids long. The CDR3 sequence is CASSQARDGMNQPQHF. The CDR3, as DNA: TGCGCCAGCAGCCAAGCCCGGGACGGAATGAATCAGCCCCAGCATTTT.

The chain uses TRBV2 and TRBJ1-6; no clear D. Trimming shortened V by 3 bases and J by 8 bases, and 11 bases separated the two germline ends. In germline, CDR1 is SNHLY, CDR2 FYNNEI. The CDR3 sequence is 14 residues long. The CDR3 spells CASSDWRSDSPLHF. CDR3 DNA sequence: TGTGCCAGCAGTGATTGGCGGAGCGATTCACCCCTCCACTTT.

This clone was counted between two and nine times. V is TRBV3-1 (or the pseudogene TRBV3-2) and J is TRBJ1-6; D not certain. CDR1 and CDR2 from the germline V gene are LGHDT and YNNKEL (reference sequence). The CDR3 sequence is 18 residues long. The ends were cut back, 2 bases at V and 6 bases at J, with 20 bases in the middle. This CDR3 is CASSQPRGGGTSNSPLHF. The CDR3 DNA sequence: TGTGCCAGCAGCCAACCCCGGGGTGGAGGCACGAGTAATTCACCCCTCCACTTT.

The chain employs TRBV5-6 and TRBJ1-3; D is perhaps TRBD1 (5 bases). Germline values: CDR1 SGHDT, CDR2 YYEEEE. V gave up 0 bases and J gave up 0 bases, with 7 bases separating them. The CDR3 contains 15 residues. The CDR3 here is CASSLGRASGNTIYF. The CDR3 DNA follows: TGTGCCAGCAGCTTGGGCAGGGCCTCTGGAAACACCATATATTTT.

CDR3 region: CASSLTGLGNTIYF. In nucleotides, the CDR3 is TGTGCCAGCAGCCTTACAGGGTTAGGAAACACCATATATTTT. This chain links TRBV9 with TRBJ1-3; the D gene is possibly TRBD1 (6 bases). Germline loops: CDR1 SGDLS, CDR2 YYNGEE. V lost 4 bases and J 4 bases, leaving 12 bases between the germline ends. The CDR3 runs to 14 residues. Combining the CDR3 with reference TRBV9 and TRBJ1-3 gives the whole variable domain DSGVTQTPKHLITATGQRVTLRCSPRSGDLSVYWYQQSLDQGLQFLIQYYNGEERAKGNILERFSAQQFPDLHSELNLSSLELGDSALYFCASSLTGLGNTIYFGEGSWLTVV.

DNA of the CDR3: TGTGCCATCAGTGAAACTGGACAAGGAAATCAGCCCCAGCATTTT. Translated, it gives CAISETGQGNQPQHF. The V gene is TRBV10-3, the J gene TRBJ1-5; D possibly corresponds to TRBD1 (5 bases). Deletions cut 3 bases from V and 4 bases from J, with 13 bases between. The germline CDR1 and CDR2 sequences are ENHRY and SYGVKD. CDR3 length: 15 residues.

The table lists this clone with a count of one. The chain uses TRBV28 and TRBJ1-4; TRBD1 matches at 7 bases. The V segment lost 7 bases and the J segment 1 base; nucleotides outside the gene matches: 9. In germline, CDR1 is MDHEN, CDR2 SYDVKM. CDR3 length: 16 residues. The CDR3 DNA follows: TGTGCCAGCATGGGGCAGAGGGGGCGAACTAATGAAAAACTGTTTTTT. Amino acid sequence: CASMGQRGRTNEKLFF.

J is TRBJ2-3 and V is TRBV7-3; D gene ambiguous. The CDR3 runs to 15 residues. Trimming shortened V by 2 bases and J by 5 bases, and 14 bases separated the two germline ends. Looked up from germline, CDR1 is SGHTA and CDR2 is FQGTGA. CDR3 DNA: TGTGCCAGCAGCTTAGGGTCTGTCTCGGGAGATACGCAGTATTTT. This sequence encodes CASSLGSVSGDTQYF. The whole variable domain, filled in from reference TRBV7-3 and TRBJ2-3, reads GAGVSQTPSNKVTEKGKYVELRCDPISGHTALYWYRQSLGQGPEFLIYFQGTGAADDSGLPNDRFFAVRPEGSVSTLKIQRTERGDSAVYLCASSLGSVSGDTQYFGPGTRLTVL.

This clone showed up just once. V is TRBV30 and J is TRBJ1-4, with 9 bases that match TRBD1. The CDR3 has 13 residues. Trimming removed 0 bases from V and 11 bases from J; junction bases left unmatched: 4. Germline CDR1 reads GTSNPN; CDR2 reads SVGIG (reference sequence). CDR3 coding DNA: TGTGCCTGGAGTGTCGGGACAGGGTTTAAACTGTTTTTT. The encoded protein is CAWSVGTGFKLFF.

V is TRBV5-4 and J is TRBJ1-1; D unresolved. The V and J ends lost 7 bases and 0 bases respectively, with 10 bases between them. CDR3 length: 13 amino acids. Germline values: CDR1 SGHNT, CDR2 YYREEE (reference sequence). The chain's CDR3 is CASVQDLNTEAFF. CDR3 sequence (DNA): TGTGCCAGCGTCCAGGACTTGAACACTGAAGCTTTCTTT. Full variable domain (outside the CDR3, taken from reference TRBV5-4 and TRBJ1-1): ETGVTQSPTHLIKTRGQQVTLRCSSQSGHNTVSWYQQALGQGPQFIFQYYREEENGRGNFPPRFSGLQFPNYSSELNVNALELDDSALYLCASVQDLNTEAFFGQGTRLTVV.

The chain uses TRBV11-2 and TRBJ1-2; 7 bases are a match to TRBD1. The J segment lost 4 bases and the V segment lost 3 bases, leaving 5 bases of the junction unmatched. The length of the CDR3 is 14 residues. From germline, CDR1 is SGHAT and CDR2 FQNNGV. The CDR3 loop reads CASSFQGDGYGYTF. The CDR3 DNA is TGTGCCAGCAGCTTCCAGGGGGACGGCTATGGCTACACCTTC.

This clone was recorded once. The rearrangement links TRBV14 to TRBJ1-4; D gene unclear. The CDR3 is made up of 14 amino acids. Germline CDR1 is SGHDN and CDR2 is FVKESK. V dropped 4 bases and J dropped 8 bases, with 14 bases sitting between them. CDR3 in amino acids: CASSRPGSEEKLFF. CDR3 sequence (DNA): TGTGCCAGCAGCCGGCCCGGGTCAGAGGAAAAACTGTTTTTT.

The chain couples TRBV6-1 to TRBJ1-5; D not certain. Germline V gene data show CDR1 as MNHNS and CDR2 as SASEGT. This CDR3 has 15 amino acids. V was shortened by 1 base and J by 6 bases, with 13 bases between the two germline ends. For the CDR3, the DNA is TGTGCCAGCAGTGAAGGCAGTCCCGGTGCTCAGCCCCAGCATTTT. Protein sequence: CASSEGSPGAQPQHF.

This sequence joins TRBV7-9 and TRBJ1-4, with D possibly being TRBD1 (5 bases). With 3 bases removed from V and 5 bases from J, the gap between germline ends came to 10 bases. CDR3 length: 14 amino acids. CDR1 and CDR2 (germline): SEHNR, FQNEAQ (reference sequence). The CDR3 sequence is CASSFWGNNEKLFF. The CDR3 DNA reads TGTGCCAGCAGCTTTTGGGGGAACAATGAAAAACTGTTTTTT.

CDR3 sequence reads: CASSFLGQGVSPLHF. DNA of the CDR3: TGTGCCAGCAGCTTCCTAGGACAGGGGGTTTCACCCCTCCACTTT. The V call is TRBV7-8, the J call TRBJ1-6; 10 bases are shared with TRBD1. The CDR3 runs to 15 residues. The germline V gene has CDR1 SGHVS and CDR2 FQNEAQ. V lost 3 bases to trimming and J lost 9 bases; unmatched junction nucleotides: 5. The whole variable domain, remainder taken from reference TRBV7-8 and TRBJ1-6, is GAGVSQSPRYKVAKRGQDVALRCDPISGHVSLFWYQQALGQGPEFLTYFQNEAQLDKSGLPSDRFFAERPEGSVSTLKIQRTQQEDSAVYLCASSFLGQGVSPLHFGNGTRLTVT.

J is TRBJ2-3 and V is TRBV2; unclear D gene. Germline V gene data show CDR1 as SNHLY and CDR2 as FYNNEI. V lost 6 bases and J lost 0, with 13 bases in between. The CDR3 length is 15 residues. This CDR3 reads CASSSPHGSTDTQYF. In DNA, the CDR3 is TGTGCCAGCAGCTCGCCCCATGGGAGCACAGATACGCAGTATTTT.

This rearrangement joins TRBV14 to TRBJ2-4; D gene uncertain. Trimming removed 4 bases at V and 9 bases at J, with 10 bases between. Germline V CDR1 and CDR2: SGHDN, FVKESK. The CDR3 length is 12 residues. CDR3 nucleotides: TGTGCCAGCAGCCCAGGACCCAGCATTCAGTACTTC. Encoded protein: CASSPGPSIQYF.

The chain links TRBV5-1 to TRBJ2-3, with 10 bases fitting TRBD2. Per the germline V gene, CDR1 is SGHRS and CDR2 is YFSETQ. This CDR3 comprises 16 residues. The trim removed 1 base at V and 6 bases at J, leaving 8 bases unmatched. The CDR3 reads CASSLPILAGVDTQYF. The DNA for the CDR3 is TGCGCCAGCAGCTTGCCCATTCTAGCGGGGGTGGATACGCAGTATTTT.

This clone appeared once. The J gene is TRBJ2-7, the V gene TRBV4-2; perhaps TRBD1 as D (5 bases). The CDR3 has 14 residues. V was clipped by 1 base and J by 2 bases, with 9 bases between them. Germline CDR1 and CDR2: LGHNA and YNFKEQ. CDR3 loop: CASSQGTGTYEQYF. As DNA, the CDR3 is TGTGCCAGCAGCCAAGGAACAGGAACCTACGAGCAGTACTTC.

This sequence joins TRBV2 and TRBJ1-1; TRBD1 matches at 10 bases. The CDR3 has 16 residues. The ends lost 5 bases at V and 1 base at J; junction bases unmatched: 7. The germline V gene has CDR1 SNHLY and CDR2 FYNNEI. The CDR3 spells CASSWDRGSPNTEAFF. CDR3 nucleotide sequence: TGTGCCAGCAGTTGGGACAGGGGCTCGCCGAACACTGAAGCTTTCTTT.

CDR3: CASSYSPEGGQPQHF. DNA of the CDR3: TGTGCCAGCAGTTACTCTCCGGAGGGGGGTCAGCCCCAGCATTTT. The rearrangement links TRBV6-2 or TRBV6-3 to TRBJ1-5; D possibly corresponds to TRBD1 (6 bases). The germline CDR1 and CDR2 sequences are MNHEY and SVGEGT. V lost 0 bases and J 6 bases, leaving 12 bases between the germline ends. This CDR3 spans 15 amino acids.

J is TRBJ2-7 and V is TRBV5-4, with D tentatively TRBD1 (6 bases). Germline V gene data show CDR1 as SGHNT and CDR2 as YYREEE (reference sequence). This CDR3 is 14 amino acids long. V gave up 2 bases and J gave up 0 bases, with 9 bases separating them. The CDR3 is CASSFQGSSYEQYF. The CDR3 bases are TGTGCCAGCAGCTTTCAGGGGAGCTCCTACGAGCAGTACTTC.

The chain carries TRBV2 and TRBJ1-1, with 7 bases aligning to TRBD1. CDR3 length: 15 residues. V shed 6 bases, J shed 0 bases, and the junction held 7 bases outside the gene matches. Per germline, CDR1 SNHLY and CDR2 FYNNEI. The CDR3 sequence: CASSPLQGLNTEAFF. In DNA, the CDR3 is TGTGCCAGCAGCCCCTTACAGGGGCTGAACACTGAAGCTTTCTTT. The entire variable domain, with the rest obtained from reference TRBV2 and TRBJ1-1, is as follows: EPEVTQTPSHQVTQMGQEVILRCVPISNHLYFYWYRQILGQKVEFLVSFYNNEISEKSEIFDDQFSVERPDGSNFTLKIRSTKLEDSAMYFCASSPLQGLNTEAFFGQGTRLTVV.

The chain joins TRBV19 to TRBJ1-5; TRBD1 agrees at 7 bases. This CDR3 has 19 amino acids. Germline V lookup: CDR1 LNHDA, CDR2 SQIVND (reference sequence). J lost 2 bases, V lost 7 bases, and 20 bases had no gene match. The CDR3 is CASTDGGTVLWGGNQPQHF. The CDR3 DNA follows: TGTGCCAGTACCGATGGGGGGACAGTCTTATGGGGTGGCAATCAGCCCCAGCATTTT.

This chain links TRBV10-3 with TRBJ2-5; 7 nucleotides agree with TRBD2. The V gene end was trimmed by 10 bases and the J gene end by 4 bases; junction bases not matched to a gene: 9. CDR1 is ENHRY, CDR2 SYGVKD, per germline. This CDR3 comprises 13 residues. DNA of the CDR3: TGTGCCACCTCATCCCGGGAGGTAGAGACCCAGTACTTC. It is translated as CATSSREVETQYF.

The chain joins TRBV5-4 to TRBJ2-2, with 7 nucleotides matching TRBD1. The germline V gene has CDR1 SGHNT and CDR2 YYREEE (reference sequence). V trimming: 3 bases; J trimming: 6 bases; junction bases outside the gene matches: 5. The CDR3 runs to 14 residues. The DNA for the CDR3 is TGTGCCAGCAGCTCAGACAGGGCGGCCGGGGAGCTGTTTTTT. Translating gives CASSSDRAAGELFF.

There are a few counts of this clone. The chain is built from TRBV5-1 and TRBJ2-2; D tentatively reads TRBD1 or TRBD2 (5 bases each). Trimming shortened V by 5 bases and J by 6 bases, and 14 bases separated the two germline ends. This CDR3 has 14 residues. From germline, CDR1 is SGHRS and CDR2 YFSETQ. CDR3 loop: CASSTRDVSGELFF. The CDR3 nucleotides read TGCGCCAGCAGTACCCGGGACGTGTCCGGGGAGCTGTTTTTT.

The chain recombines TRBV20-1 with TRBJ1-2; D may be TRBD1 (5 bases). This CDR3 has 12 amino acids. Germline values: CDR1 DFQATT, CDR2 SNEGSKA (reference sequence). The V end was cut by 3 bases, the J end by 4 bases, with 9 bases between. CDR3 in amino acids: CSASTDTYGYTF. The CDR3 DNA reads TGCAGTGCTAGTACGGACACCTATGGCTACACCTTC.

The V gene is TRBV5-1, the J gene TRBJ1-1, with unresolved D. The V end was cut by 0 bases, the J end by 2 bases, with 14 bases between. The V gene's germline CDR1 is SGHRS and CDR2 YFSETQ. CDR3 length: 16 amino acids. This CDR3 reads CASSLAIQLKNTEAFF. The CDR3 DNA follows: TGCGCCAGCAGCTTGGCCATACAGCTCAAAAACACTGAAGCTTTCTTT.

This rearrangement joins TRBV3-1 (or the pseudogene TRBV3-2) to TRBJ1-6, with a possible D match to TRBD1 (6 bases). Germline V lookup: CDR1 LGHDT, CDR2 YNNKEL (reference sequence). Trimming stripped 2 bases from V and 6 bases from J, with 11 bases between. The CDR3 loop spans 15 amino acids. The CDR3 protein is CASSQNTGSNSPLHF. CDR3 nucleotide sequence: TGTGCCAGCAGCCAAAACACAGGGAGTAATTCACCCCTCCACTTT.